This T cell receptor (beta chain) was captured by sequencing in a study of Graves' ophthalmopathy and Graves' hyperthyroidism. The authors amplified TCR beta CDR3 regions, and they did so from RNA transcripts for repertoire sequencing. The first round was an RT-PCR with HTBI primers, and the second round was a multiplex PCR. TCRdb ran MiXCR on the multiplex PCR reads and lists one entry per CDR3 protein. The table has approximately 330,000 distinct CDR3 sequences, roughly 15% seen once. Other autoimmune disease, uncontrolled infection, pregnancy and lactation led to exclusion. PBMCs were isolated by Ficoll-Paque density gradient centrifugation, using roughly 9.7 ml of fresh peripheral blood as the starting material. The V end lost 2 bases, the J end lost 6 bases, and 11 bases lay between the germline ends. Germline V gene sequence: CDR1 KGHSH, CDR2 LQKENI. This CDR3 has 14 amino acids. This clonotype was seen repeatedly, ten times or more.

This clonotype was obtained from an adult man with Graves' ophthalmopathy. Sequenced material: peripheral blood. V is TRBV18 and J is TRBJ1-5; D is unresolved. The CDR3 sequence is CASSPSGRGQPQHF. In DNA form, the CDR3 reads TGTGCCAGCTCACCATCCGGGCGAGGTCAGCCCCAGCATTTT.